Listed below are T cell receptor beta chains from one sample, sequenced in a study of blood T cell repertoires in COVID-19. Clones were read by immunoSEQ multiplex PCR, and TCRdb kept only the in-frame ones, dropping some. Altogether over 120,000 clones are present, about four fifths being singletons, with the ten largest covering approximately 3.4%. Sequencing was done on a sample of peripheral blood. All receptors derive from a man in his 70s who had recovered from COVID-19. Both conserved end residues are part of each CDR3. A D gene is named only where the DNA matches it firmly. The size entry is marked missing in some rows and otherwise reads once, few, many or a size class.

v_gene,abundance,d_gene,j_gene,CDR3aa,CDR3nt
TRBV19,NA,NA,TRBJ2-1,CASSILLRENYEQFF,TGTGCCAGTAGTATACTTCTTCGGGAGAACTATGAGCAGTTCTTC
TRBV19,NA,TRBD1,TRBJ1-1,CASSKVQRQGRGLLETEAFF,TGTGCCAGTAGTAAGGTTCAGAGACAGGGAAGGGGATTGTTAGAGACTGAAGCTTTCTTT
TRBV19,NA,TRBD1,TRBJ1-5,CASSITGTGGDQPQHF,TGTGCCAGTAGTATTACCGGGACAGGGGGCGATCAGCCCCAGCATTTT
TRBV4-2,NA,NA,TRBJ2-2,CASSQGLGTDIKMGTGELFF,TGTGCCAGCAGCCAAGGTTTGGGGACTGATATCAAAATGGGGACCGGGGAGCTGTTTTTT
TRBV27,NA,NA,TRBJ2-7,CASSFEGVGISEQYF,TGTGCCAGCAGTTTCGAGGGAGTAGGTATCTCCGAGCAGTACTTC
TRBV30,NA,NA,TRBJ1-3,CAWSVLRAASGNTIYF,TGTGCCTGGAGTGTACTCCGTGCGGCCTCAGGAAACACCATATATTTT
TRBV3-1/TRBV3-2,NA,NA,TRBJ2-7,CASSSGQTYEQYF,TGTGCCAGCAGCTCCGGACAGACCTACGAGCAGTACTTC
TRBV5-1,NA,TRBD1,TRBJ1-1,CASSLTGGTEAFF,TGCGCCAGCAGCTTGACAGGGGGCACTGAAGCTTTCTTT
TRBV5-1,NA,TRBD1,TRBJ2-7,CASSWTGGIDEQYF,TGCGCCAGCAGCTGGACAGGGGGCATCGACGAGCAGTACTTC
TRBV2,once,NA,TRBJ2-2,CASSGQSGPGELFF,TGTGCCAGCAGTGGACAGAGTGGTCCCGGGGAGCTGTTTTTT